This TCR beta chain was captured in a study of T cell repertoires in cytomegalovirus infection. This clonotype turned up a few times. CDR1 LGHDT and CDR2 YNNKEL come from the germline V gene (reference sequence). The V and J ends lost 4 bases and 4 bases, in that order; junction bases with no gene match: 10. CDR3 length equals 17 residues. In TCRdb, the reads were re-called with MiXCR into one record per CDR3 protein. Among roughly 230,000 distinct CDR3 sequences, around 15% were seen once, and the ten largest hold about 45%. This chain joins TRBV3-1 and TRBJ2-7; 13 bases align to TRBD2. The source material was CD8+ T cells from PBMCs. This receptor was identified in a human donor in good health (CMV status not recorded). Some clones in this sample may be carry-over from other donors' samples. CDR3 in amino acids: CASSRSLGTSGVYEQYF. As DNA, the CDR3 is TGTGCCAGCAGCCGGAGTTTGGGGACTAGCGGGGTGTACGAGCAGTACTTC.